This entry describes one T cell receptor beta chain. This entry comes from a study of blood T cell repertoires in COVID-19. Study overall: The analysed material was cDNA or gDNA that came from T cells, B-cell-depleted T cells, or PBMCs.

In the authors' methods: Estimation of nucleated cell counts was performed using reference gene primer amplification. Profiled with immunoSEQ multiplex PCR; TCRdb holds only in-frame clones, not every one. Clone size and the V and J calls come from that table; the DNA yielded D and trimming. The data show 250,000 to 300,000 clones, about nine tenths seen once. This receptor was obtained from a woman aged 25 to 45 who had recovered from COVID-19. The sample was peripheral blood.

In DNA, the CDR3 is TGTGCCAGCACCCCGACGACAGATCCCCGGGGCTACACCTTC. Amino acids: CASTPTTDPRGYTF. This chain links TRBV2 with TRBJ1-2, with D maybe TRBD1 (5 bases). Germline CDR1 is SNHLY and CDR2 is FYNNEI. CDR3 length: 14 amino acids. V lost 7 bases and J lost 8, with 20 bases in between.